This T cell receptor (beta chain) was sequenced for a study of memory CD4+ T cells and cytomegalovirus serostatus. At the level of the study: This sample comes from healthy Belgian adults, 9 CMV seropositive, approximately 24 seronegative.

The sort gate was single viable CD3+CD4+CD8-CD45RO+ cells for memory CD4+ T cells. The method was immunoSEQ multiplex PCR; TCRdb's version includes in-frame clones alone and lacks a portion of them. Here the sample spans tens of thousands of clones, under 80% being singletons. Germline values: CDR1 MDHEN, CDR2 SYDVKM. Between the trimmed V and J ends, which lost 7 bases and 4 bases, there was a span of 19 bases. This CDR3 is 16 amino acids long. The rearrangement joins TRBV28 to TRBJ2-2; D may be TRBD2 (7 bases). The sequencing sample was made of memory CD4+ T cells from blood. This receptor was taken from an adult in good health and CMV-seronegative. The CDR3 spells CASIRGGAHGTGELFF. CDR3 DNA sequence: TGTGCCAGCATTAGGGGGGGGGCGCATGGCACCGGGGAGCTGTTTTTT.